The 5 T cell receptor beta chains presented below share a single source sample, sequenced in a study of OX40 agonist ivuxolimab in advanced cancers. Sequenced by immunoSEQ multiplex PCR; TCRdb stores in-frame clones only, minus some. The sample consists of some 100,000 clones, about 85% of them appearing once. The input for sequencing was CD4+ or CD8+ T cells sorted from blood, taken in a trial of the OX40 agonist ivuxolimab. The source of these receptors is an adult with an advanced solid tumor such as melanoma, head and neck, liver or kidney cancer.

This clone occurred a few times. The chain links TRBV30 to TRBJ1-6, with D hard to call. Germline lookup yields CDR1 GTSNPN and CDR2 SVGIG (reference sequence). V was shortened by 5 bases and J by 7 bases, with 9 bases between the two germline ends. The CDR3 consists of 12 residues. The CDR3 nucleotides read TGTGCCTGGGCTTTGGTAAATTCACCCCTCCACTTT. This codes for CAWALVNSPLHF.

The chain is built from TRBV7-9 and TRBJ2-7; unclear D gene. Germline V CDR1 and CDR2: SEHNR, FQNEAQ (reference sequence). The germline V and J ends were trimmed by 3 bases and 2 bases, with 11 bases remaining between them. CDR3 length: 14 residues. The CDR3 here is CASSLGKSTYEQYF. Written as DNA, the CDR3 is TGTGCCAGCAGCTTGGGAAAGTCCACCTACGAGCAGTACTTC.

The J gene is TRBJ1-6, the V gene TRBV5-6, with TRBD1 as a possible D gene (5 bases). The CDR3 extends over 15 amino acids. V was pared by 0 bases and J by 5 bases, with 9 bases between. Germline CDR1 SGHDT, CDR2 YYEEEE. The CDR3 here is CASSLGDLHNSPLHF. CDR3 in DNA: TGTGCCAGCAGCTTGGGGGACCTGCATAATTCACCCCTCCACTTT. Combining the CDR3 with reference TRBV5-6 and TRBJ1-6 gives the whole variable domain DAGVTQSPTHLIKTRGQQVTLRCSPKSGHDTVSWYQQALGQGPQFIFQYYEEEERQRGNFPDRFSGHQFPNYSSELNVNALLLGDSALYLCASSLGDLHNSPLHFGNGTRLTVT.

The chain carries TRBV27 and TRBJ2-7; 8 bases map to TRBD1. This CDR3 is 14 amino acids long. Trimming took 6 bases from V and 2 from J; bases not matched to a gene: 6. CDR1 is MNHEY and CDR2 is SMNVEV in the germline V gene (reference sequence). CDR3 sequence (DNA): TGTGCCAGCAGGCGGACAGGGAATCCCTACGAGCAGTACTTC. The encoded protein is CASRRTGNPYEQYF.

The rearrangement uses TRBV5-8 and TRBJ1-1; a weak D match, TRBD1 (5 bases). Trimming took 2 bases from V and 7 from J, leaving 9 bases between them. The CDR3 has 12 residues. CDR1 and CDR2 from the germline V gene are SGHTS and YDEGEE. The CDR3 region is CASSLQALEAFF. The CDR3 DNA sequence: TGTGCCAGCAGCTTACAGGCCCTTGAAGCTTTCTTT.